The 3 T cell receptor beta chains in this list originate from one sample, sequenced in a study of radiation and T cells in renal cell carcinoma. The time point was: blood 4 weeks post-SBRT, at nephrectomy. Treatment indicated: 15 Gy SBRT to primary tumor, nephrectomy 4 weeks later. TCRdb keeps only in-frame clones here, not all; method: immunoSEQ multiplex PCR. The data hold tens of thousands of clones, with 81% observed a single time. The specimen was blood, collected from a patient whose treatment included radiotherapy and nephrectomy. The source of these receptors is a man in his sixties with renal cell carcinoma.

This sequence joins TRBV7-6 and TRBJ2-1; D unresolved. The germline V gene encodes CDR1 SGHVS and CDR2 FNYEAQ. The V and J ends lost 0 bases and 4 bases respectively, with 4 bases between them. The CDR3 extends over 13 amino acids. The CDR3 bases are TGTGCCAGCAGCTTAGCTATTTACAATGAGCAGTTCTTC. Amino acids: CASSLAIYNEQFF.

J is TRBJ1-5 and V is TRBV7-2; 9 nucleotides align to TRBD1. The CDR3 runs to 14 residues. With 5 bases clipped from V and 7 bases from J, the junction kept 6 bases outside the gene matches. Germline-derived CDR1 and CDR2 are SGHTA and FQGNSA. DNA for the CDR3: TGTGCCAGCAGCCTACGGGGACAGGGCCAGCCCCAGCATTTT. This gives the protein CASSLRGQGQPQHF. Full variable domain (missing parts from reference TRBV7-2 and TRBJ1-5): GAGVSQSPSNKVTEKGKDVELRCDPISGHTALYWYRQSLGQGLEFLIYFQGNSAPDKSGLPSDRFSAERTGGSVSTLTIQRTQQEDSAVYLCASSLRGQGQPQHFGDGTRLSIL.

The chain joins TRBV19 to TRBJ2-7; D might be TRBD1 (6 bases). Trimming pared 4 bases from V and 6 bases from J, leaving 25 bases between. From germline, CDR1 is LNHDA and CDR2 SQIVND (reference sequence). The CDR3 covers 17 residues. In DNA, the CDR3 is TGTGCCAGTAGTAAGGGGACGTCCGGGACAAAGGGGTTCGAGCAGTACTTC. Its protein product is CASSKGTSGTKGFEQYF.